A selection of T cell receptor beta chains follows, all from one sample in a study of T cells in Graves' hyperthyroidism and ophthalmopathy. TCRdb reprocessed the multiplex PCR reads with MiXCR, giving one entry per CDR3 protein. The table lists 530,000 or so distinct CDR3 sequences, about 24% of them singletons. Input material: blood. These receptors were collected from a woman aged 25 to 39 with Graves' ophthalmopathy. Each CDR3 is given with its conserved first and last residue. The order of the fields is clone size, V gene, J gene, D gene, CDR3 protein, CDR3 DNA. A D gene is named only where the DNA matches it firmly. Clone size is stated in some rows and not others, as once, few, many or a class when expanded.

few	TRBV12-3/TRBV12-4	TRBJ2-7	NA	CASGAGEGQYF	TGTGCCAGCGGCGCCGGGGAAGGGCAGTACTTC
NA	TRBV29-1	TRBJ2-5	NA	CSGESPTQTQYF	TGCAGCGGAGAATCCCCTACGCAGACCCAGTACTTC
many	TRBV2	TRBJ2-5	NA	CASSAWTVKRETQYF	TGTGCCAGCAGTGCTTGGACAGTTAAACGGGAGACCCAGTACTTC
many	TRBV29-1	TRBJ2-7	NA	CSVQTMAYEQYF	TGCAGCGTTCAAACGATGGCCTACGAGCAGTACTTC
many	TRBV6-1	TRBJ1-1	NA	CATTRGVNTEAFF	TGTGCCACCACGCGGGGGGTGAACACTGAAGCTTTCTTT
NA	TRBV28	TRBJ2-5	TRBD1	CASSPTGGLEETQYF	TGTGCCAGCAGCCCCACAGGGGGATTGGAAGAGACCCAGTACTTC
many	TRBV5-1	TRBJ2-7	NA	CASTQNVGYEQYF	TGCGCCAGCACCCAAAACGTAGGCTACGAGCAGTACTTC
many	TRBV6-1	TRBJ2-5	TRBD2	CASSEVLGREETQYF	TGTGCCAGCAGTGAAGTCCTAGGGAGGGAAGAGACCCAGTACTTC
many	TRBV6-1	TRBJ1-5	TRBD1	CASRPGQANQPQHF	TGTGCCAGCAGACCGGGACAGGCTAATCAGCCCCAGCATTTT
many	TRBV19	TRBJ1-1	NA	CASSPALRTEAFF	TGTGCCAGCTCGCCCGCGCTACGGACTGAAGCTTTCTTT
many	TRBV27	TRBJ2-7	NA	CASSLLGTQIGTEQYF	TGTGCCAGCAGTTTACTAGGGACCCAGATTGGTACCGAGCAGTACTTC
many	TRBV28	TRBJ1-2	NA	CASSSKQVLYGYTF	TGTGCCAGCAGCTCCAAACAGGTCCTCTATGGCTACACCTTC
few	TRBV7-3	TRBJ1-5	NA	CASSPRLQGVVNNQPQHF	TGTGCCAGCTCCCCGCGCTTACAGGGTGTTGTGAACAATCAGCCCCAGCATTTT
NA	TRBV24-1	TRBJ1-2	NA	CATSASTPLRSGYTF	TGTGCCACCAGTGCCTCGACACCGCTCCGGTCTGGCTACACCTTC
NA	TRBV2	TRBJ2-2	NA	CASSEERGTTGELFF	TGTGCCAGCAGTGAAGAGAGGGGAACTACCGGGGAGCTGTTTTTT
NA	TRBV2	TRBJ2-5	TRBD1	CASFTDRAWETQYF	TGTGCCAGCTTCACTGACAGGGCGTGGGAGACCCAGTACTTC
NA	TRBV12-3/TRBV12-4	TRBJ2-5	TRBD2	CASSLLTSGARETQYF	TGTGCCAGCAGTTTATTGACTAGCGGGGCCCGGGAGACCCAGTACTTC